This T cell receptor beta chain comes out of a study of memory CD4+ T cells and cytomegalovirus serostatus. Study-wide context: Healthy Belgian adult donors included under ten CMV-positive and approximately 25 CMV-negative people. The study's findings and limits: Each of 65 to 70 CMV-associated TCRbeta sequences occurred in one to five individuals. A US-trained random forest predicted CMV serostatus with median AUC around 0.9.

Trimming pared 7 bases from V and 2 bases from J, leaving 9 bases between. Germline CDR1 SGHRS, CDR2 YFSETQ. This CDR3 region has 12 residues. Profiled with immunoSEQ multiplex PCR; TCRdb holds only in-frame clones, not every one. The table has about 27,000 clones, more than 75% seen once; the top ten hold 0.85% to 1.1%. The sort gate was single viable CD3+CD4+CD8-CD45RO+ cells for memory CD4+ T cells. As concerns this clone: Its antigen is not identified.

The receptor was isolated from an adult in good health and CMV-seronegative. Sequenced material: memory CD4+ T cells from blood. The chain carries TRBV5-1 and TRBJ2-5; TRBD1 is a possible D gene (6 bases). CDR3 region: CASYREQETQYF. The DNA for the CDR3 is TGCGCCAGCTACAGGGAGCAAGAGACCCAGTACTTC.